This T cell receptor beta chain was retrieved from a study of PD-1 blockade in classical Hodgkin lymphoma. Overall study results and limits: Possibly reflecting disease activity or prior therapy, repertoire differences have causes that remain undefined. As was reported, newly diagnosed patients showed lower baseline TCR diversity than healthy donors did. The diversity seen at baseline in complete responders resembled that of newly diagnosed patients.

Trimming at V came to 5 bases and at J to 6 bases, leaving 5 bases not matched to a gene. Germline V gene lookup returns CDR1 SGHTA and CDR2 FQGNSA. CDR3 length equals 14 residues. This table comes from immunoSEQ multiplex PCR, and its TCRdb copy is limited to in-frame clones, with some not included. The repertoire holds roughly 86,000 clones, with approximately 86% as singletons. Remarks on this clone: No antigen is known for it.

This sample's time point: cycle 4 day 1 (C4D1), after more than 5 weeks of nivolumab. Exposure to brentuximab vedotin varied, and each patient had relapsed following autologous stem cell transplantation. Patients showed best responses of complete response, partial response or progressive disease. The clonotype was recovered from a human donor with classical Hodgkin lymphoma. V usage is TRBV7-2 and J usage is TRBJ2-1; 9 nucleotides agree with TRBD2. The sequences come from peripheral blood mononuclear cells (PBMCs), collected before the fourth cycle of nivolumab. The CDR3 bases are TGTGCCAGCAGCAGTACGACTAGCGGCAATGAGCAGTTCTTC. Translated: CASSSTTSGNEQFF.